The present T cell receptor (beta chain) was sequenced within a study of beta chain features in type 1 diabetes. V lost 4 bases to trimming and J lost 4 bases; unmatched junction nucleotides: 10. CDR1 is SGHRS, CDR2 YFSETQ, per germline. The CDR3 is made up of 16 amino acids. Sequencing targeted expressed TCRB transcripts, as all isolated RNA had been reverse transcribed. Sequencing used immunoSEQ multiplex PCR; TCRdb keeps in-frame clones, though not all of them. The sample records around 350,000 clones, around 12% being singletons. The chain recombines TRBV5-1 with TRBJ2-5; TRBD1 matches at 10 bases. The sequencing sample was made of naive CD4+ T cells from blood. The TCR was taken from a man aged 18 to 35 in good health. The CDR3: CASSPGDRGRGETQYF. The CDR3 nucleotides read TGCGCCAGCAGCCCAGGGGACAGGGGACGGGGAGAGACCCAGTACTTC.